Below are 21 T cell receptor beta chains sequenced from a single sample in a study of blood T cell repertoires in COVID-19. Data came from immunoSEQ multiplex PCR; TCRdb stores just in-frame clones and leaves some out. The top ten clones hold roughly 4% of a sample with 200,000 to 300,000 clones, about nine tenths of them seen once. Source material: PBMCs or T cells enriched from blood (not recorded which). The source is a woman under 40 with acute COVID-19.

This clone turned up a few times. The V gene is TRBV28, the J gene TRBJ2-3; tentative D call: TRBD2 (6 bases). Trimming took off 4 bases at V and 6 bases at J, with 17 bases between the two ends. The V gene's germline CDR1 is MDHEN and CDR2 SYDVKM. The CDR3 length is 15 residues. CDR3 loop: CASSWRATSKDTQYF. In DNA, the CDR3 is TGTGCCAGCAGTTGGAGGGCCACTAGCAAGGATACGCAGTATTTT.

This chain uses TRBV29-1 with TRBJ2-1; a weak D match, TRBD2 (6 bases). Germline CDR1 is SQVTM and CDR2 is ANQGSEA. V was shortened by 7 bases and J by 3 bases, with 19 bases between the two germline ends. The CDR3 has 15 amino acids. Written as DNA, the CDR3 is TGCAGCGAAAGGACTCCGGGACTCCTCTACAATGAGCAGTTCTTC. Translation gives CSERTPGLLYNEQFF.

In this sample, this clone turned up once. Other DNA sequences in the same sample also yield this CDR3. The V and J genes are TRBV18 and TRBJ1-1, with TRBD1 matching 7 bases. The CDR3 consists of 14 residues. Germline CDR1 and CDR2: KGHSH and LQKENI. V shed 3 bases and J 0 bases; nucleotides not matched to a gene: 1. The CDR3 DNA reads TGTGCCAGCTCACCGGGACAGATGAACACTGAAGCTTTCTTT. This sequence encodes CASSPGQMNTEAFF.

V and J are TRBV2 and TRBJ2-7; perhaps TRBD1 as D (6 bases). CDR3 length equals 11 residues. Germline CDR1 reads SNHLY; CDR2 reads FYNNEI. V dropped 8 bases and J dropped 5 bases, with 10 bases sitting between them. The CDR3 nucleotides read TGTGCCAGCCAGGGGATCGACGAGCAGTACTTC. Amino acids: CASQGIDEQYF.

The CDR3 loop is CASSIQLQVRYGYTF. The CDR3 region has the DNA TGTGCCAGCAGTATACAATTACAGGTCCGCTATGGCTACACCTTC. The chain combines TRBV7-2 with TRBJ1-2; the D gene is possibly TRBD1 (5 bases). The CDR3 extends over 15 amino acids. V was pared by 6 bases and J by 4 bases, with 18 bases between. Germline assignment: CDR1 SGHTA and CDR2 FQGNSA.

The rearrangement joins TRBV7-9 to TRBJ1-2; D gene unclear. The CDR3 is 13 amino acids. CDR1 is SEHNR, CDR2 FQNEAQ, per germline (reference sequence). V was clipped by 5 bases and J by 0 bases, with 7 bases between them. CDR3 loop: CASSLNANYGYTF. CDR3 nucleotide sequence: TGTGCCAGCAGCCTTAATGCTAACTATGGCTACACCTTC.

This sequence joins TRBV5-1 and TRBJ2-3; possible D gene TRBD1, 5 bases. V lost 4 bases and J lost 0, with 12 bases in between. CDR1 is SGHRS and CDR2 is YFSETQ in the germline V gene. The CDR3 extends over 15 amino acids. The CDR3, as DNA: TGCGCCAGCAGCGAAGGACACTCCAGCACAGATACGCAGTATTTT. Protein: CASSEGHSSTDTQYF.

The rearrangement joins TRBV28 to TRBJ2-3; TRBD2 matches at 8 bases. This CDR3 is 15 amino acids long. V lost 5 bases and J lost 2; bases outside the gene matches: 6. Germline CDR1 MDHEN, CDR2 SYDVKM. This CDR3 reads CASSIIAGNTDTQYF. For the CDR3, the DNA is TGTGCCAGCAGTATTATAGCGGGGAACACAGATACGCAGTATTTT. The full variable domain, in which reference TRBV28 and TRBJ2-3 provide the parts outside the CDR3, is DVKVTQSSRYLVKRTGEKVFLECVQDMDHENMFWYRQDPGLGLRLIYFSYDVKMKEKGDIPEGYSVSREKKERFSLILESASTNQTSMYLCASSIIAGNTDTQYFGPGTRLTVL.

The chain uses TRBV7-9 and TRBJ2-7; 13 bases line up with TRBD2. Germline V gene data show CDR1 as SEHNR and CDR2 as FQNEAQ (reference sequence). V trimming: 5 bases; J trimming: 6 bases; junction bases outside the gene matches: 4. The CDR3 extends over 14 amino acids. CDR3 sequence (DNA): TGTGCCAGCAGCGGCACTAGCGGGGGGGGCGAGCAGTACTTC. It encodes CASSGTSGGGEQYF.

This chain uses TRBV7-2 with TRBJ1-6; D is perhaps TRBD1 (5 bases). There are 16 residues in the CDR3. Germline CDR1 is SGHTA and CDR2 is FQGNSA. V was trimmed by 1 base and J by 10 bases, leaving 17 bases between them. CDR3 nucleotides: TGTGCCAGCAGCTTAGTGACAGCCGGACGTAGCTCACCCCTCCACTTT. Translating gives CASSLVTAGRSSPLHF.

The chain combines TRBV6-6 with TRBJ1-5, with unresolved D. V shed 2 bases and J shed 3 bases, with 8 bases lying between them. The CDR3 covers 14 residues. The germline gives CDR1 MNHNY, CDR2 SVGAGI (reference sequence). CDR3 DNA sequence: TGTGCCAGCAGTTACGGCCAGGCCAATCAGCCCCAGCATTTT. Residues: CASSYGQANQPQHF.

This chain uses TRBV5-1 with TRBJ1-5; 10 bases are shared with TRBD1. V was pared by 0 bases and J by 2 bases, with 2 bases of the junction left unmatched. Germline CDR1 reads SGHRS; CDR2 reads YFSETQ. This CDR3 contains 16 residues. The CDR3 coding sequence is TGCGCCAGCAGCTTGGGGGACAGGGGCGGCAATCAGCCCCAGCATTTT. Residues: CASSLGDRGGNQPQHF.

This chain connects TRBV19 to TRBJ1-5; 7 nucleotides agree with TRBD1. J was trimmed by 2 bases and V by 3 bases; bases with no gene match: 10. This CDR3 comprises 17 residues. Germline V gene lookup returns CDR1 LNHDA and CDR2 SQIVND (reference sequence). DNA of the CDR3: TGTGCCAGTAGTATTCAGGACAGGTACAGGGGCAATCAGCCCCAGCATTTT. Protein: CASSIQDRYRGNQPQHF. Based on the CDR3 plus reference TRBV19 and TRBJ1-5, the full variable domain is DGGITQSPKYLFRKEGQNVTLSCEQNLNHDAMYWYRQDPGQGLRLIYYSQIVNDFQKGDIAEGYSVSREKKESFPLTVTSAQKNPTAFYLCASSIQDRYRGNQPQHFGDGTRLSIL.

The genes are TRBV4-1 and TRBJ1-2; 8 bases are shared with TRBD1. Germline assignment: CDR1 MGHRA and CDR2 YSYEKL. V shed 1 base, J shed 4 bases, and the junction held 5 bases outside the gene matches. The CDR3 covers 15 residues. As DNA, the CDR3 is TGCGCCAGCAGCCAAGCAGGGGGCGGTAGCTATGGCTACACCTTC. The encoded protein is CASSQAGGGSYGYTF.

The V call is TRBV3-1 (or the pseudogene TRBV3-2), the J call TRBJ1-3; the D is unclear. V gave up 4 bases and J gave up 0 bases, with 7 bases separating them. The CDR3 runs to 14 residues. Germline V lookup: CDR1 LGHDT, CDR2 YNNKEL (reference sequence). CDR3 nucleotides: TGTGCCAGCAGCCCATGGAGCTCTGGAAACACCATATATTTT. Translated, it gives CASSPWSSGNTIYF.

The chain is built from TRBV27 and TRBJ1-2, with 7 bases identical to TRBD1. V trimming: 1 base; J trimming: 8 bases; junction bases outside the gene matches: 4. This CDR3 contains 13 residues. The germline V gene has CDR1 MNHEY and CDR2 SMNVEV (reference sequence). As DNA, the CDR3 is TGTGCCAGCAGTTTATTACAGGGGCAAGGCTACACCTTC. It specifies CASSLLQGQGYTF.

The chain employs TRBV29-1 and TRBJ2-2; 9 bases align to TRBD1. Germline trimming cut 6 bases from V and 5 bases from J; bases unmatched to any gene: 1. Looked up from germline, CDR1 is SQVTM and CDR2 is ANQGSEA. The CDR3 has 12 residues. This CDR3 is CSVGTGTGELFF. As DNA, the CDR3 is TGCAGCGTGGGGACAGGGACCGGGGAGCTGTTTTTT.

The genes are TRBV9 and TRBJ1-3, with a tentative D call TRBD1 (6 bases). Germline CDR1 and CDR2: SGDLS and YYNGEE. The CDR3 runs 17 residues. Trimming took 4 bases from V and 0 from J, leaving 17 bases between them. This CDR3 reads CASSPRGGVNSGNTIYF. DNA of the CDR3: TGTGCCAGCAGCCCTCGAGGGGGGGTTAACTCTGGAAACACCATATATTTT.

V gene TRBV14 combines with J gene TRBJ1-2; D remains unclear. This CDR3 contains 14 residues. The germline CDR1 and CDR2 sequences are SGHDN and FVKESK. The V gene lost 0 bases and the J gene lost 4 bases, with 9 bases spanning the gap. CDR3 coding DNA: TGTGCCAGCAGCCAAGACAGTTCGGGCTATGGCTACACCTTC. Residues: CASSQDSSGYGYTF.

The rearrangement uses TRBV11-1 and TRBJ2-1, with D unresolved. Germline V gene sequence: CDR1 SGHAT, CDR2 FQDESV (reference sequence). There are 14 residues in the CDR3. Trimming left V 1 base short and J 3 bases short, with 7 bases between. In nucleotides, the CDR3 is TGTGCCAGCAGCTTAGTGATCGGCTACAATGAGCAGTTCTTC. This encodes CASSLVIGYNEQFF.

The genes are TRBV15 and TRBJ1-5; D gene unclear. There are 18 residues in the CDR3. Germline V gene sequence: CDR1 LNHNV, CDR2 YYDKDF (reference sequence). The V gene lost 4 bases and the J gene lost 1 base, with 20 bases spanning the gap. The CDR3 sequence is CATSKRIPQVRSNQPQHF. The CDR3, as DNA: TGTGCCACCAGCAAACGTATTCCCCAGGTTCGGAGCAATCAGCCCCAGCATTTT.